This T cell receptor (beta chain) stems from a study of cytomegalovirus exposure and HLA in healthy donors. Study-level points and caveats: Listed as cytomegalovirus-associated were more than 150 TCR beta chains.

This clone was recorded a few times. The antigen is undetermined. CDR1 is GTSNPN, CDR2 SVGIG, per germline (reference sequence). The CDR3 is made up of 13 amino acids. Trimming took off 2 bases at V and 2 bases at J, with 9 bases between the two ends. Researchers ran the PCR with 60 Vbeta and 13 Jbeta primers. Clones were sequenced by immunoSEQ multiplex PCR, and TCRdb holds only the in-frame ones, with some missing. The data contain 30,000 to 35,000 clones, 80% of them singletons. The clonotype was recovered from a male donor in good health and CMV-seronegative. The rearrangement uses TRBV30 and TRBJ1-2; no definite D call. The sequenced sample consisted of PBMCs. CDR3 DNA: TGTGCCTGGAGTAGCGGTCTCAACTATGGCTACACCTTC. The encoded protein is CAWSSGLNYGYTF.